The next 25 T cell receptor beta chains were all read from a single sample in a study of graft-versus-host responses after intestinal transplantation. The antigens these receptors bind are not known. Clones were read by immunoSEQ multiplex PCR, and TCRdb kept only the in-frame ones, dropping some. The sample lists roughly 81,000 clones, approximately 82% occurring once. The sequencing used unstimulated CD4+ T cells sorted from spleen or lymph node cells, collected before intestinal transplant. The receptors were sampled from a human donor who received an intestinal transplant.

Regarding this clone: The same CDR3 arises from other DNA sequences in this sample as well. This chain uses TRBV11-2 with TRBJ1-1; 8 bases fit TRBD1. Germline values: CDR1 SGHAT, CDR2 FQNNGV. The CDR3 totals 16 residues. With 5 bases clipped from V and 0 bases from J, the junction kept 8 bases outside the gene matches. The DNA of the CDR3 is TGTGCCAGCAGCCCCGGACAGGGCGGTATGAACACTGAAGCTTTCTTT. This translates into CASSPGQGGMNTEAFF.

This chain uses TRBV5-1 with TRBJ1-1; no clear D gene. This CDR3 contains 14 residues. V lost 3 bases and J 1 base, leaving 10 bases between the germline ends. Germline V gives CDR1 SGHRS, CDR2 YFSETQ. The CDR3 spells CASSSGPSNTEAFF. The CDR3 DNA is TGCGCCAGCAGCTCTGGCCCCTCGAACACTGAAGCTTTCTTT. Complete variable domain (other parts from reference TRBV5-1 and TRBJ1-1): KAGVTQTPRYLIKTRGQQVTLSCSPISGHRSVSWYQQTPGQGLQFLFEYFSETQRNKGNFPGRFSGRQFSNSRSEMNVSTLELGDSALYLCASSSGPSNTEAFFGQGTRLTVV.

The J gene is TRBJ1-3, the V gene TRBV28, with D perhaps matching TRBD1 (5 bases). CDR3 length equals 13 residues. CDR1 is MDHEN and CDR2 is SYDVKM in the germline V gene. Trimming left V 3 bases short and J 2 bases short, with 5 bases between. CDR3 DNA sequence: TGTGCCAGCAGTTTGACAGCTGGAAACACCATATATTTT. Its protein product is CASSLTAGNTIYF.

This rearrangement joins TRBV5-6 to TRBJ2-1; D is perhaps TRBD2 (5 bases). Germline V gene lookup returns CDR1 SGHDT and CDR2 YYEEEE. The CDR3 runs to 17 residues. V was pared by 3 bases and J by 9 bases, with 25 bases between. For the CDR3, the DNA is TGTGCCAGCAGCTCCGGTTTTTTTCTTGGTAGTGCGGGTGAGCAGTTCTTC. It is translated as CASSSGFFLGSAGEQFF.

This clone was recorded only once. This chain joins TRBV28 and TRBJ1-2; TRBD1 aligns across 9 bases. Looked up from germline, CDR1 is MDHEN and CDR2 is SYDVKM. V gave up 6 bases and J gave up 4 bases; unmatched junction bases: 9. The CDR3 is 15 amino acids. CDR3 nucleotides: TGTGCCAGCAGACCCGGGACAGGGTTGGGCTATGGCTACACCTTC. Translated, it gives CASRPGTGLGYGYTF.

The rearrangement links TRBV5-5 to TRBJ2-7, with no clear D. There are 12 residues in the CDR3. Per the germline V gene, CDR1 is SGHKS and CDR2 is YYEKEE (reference sequence). The V end was cut by 2 bases, the J end by 6 bases, with 9 bases between. The CDR3 spells CASSFSPSEQYF. The CDR3 DNA is TGTGCCAGCAGCTTTTCCCCTTCCGAGCAGTACTTC. Looking up the rest from reference TRBV5-5 and TRBJ2-7 gives the full variable domain: DAGVTQSPTHLIKTRGQQVTLRCSPISGHKSVSWYQQVLGQGPQFIFQYYEKEERGRGNFPDRFSARQFPNYSSELNVNALLLGDSALYLCASSFSPSEQYFGPGTRLTVT.

The genes are TRBV18 and TRBJ2-4; the D gene is possibly TRBD1 (5 bases). Germline V gene sequence: CDR1 KGHSH, CDR2 LQKENI. V lost 2 bases, J lost 0 bases, and 17 bases lay in between. The CDR3 runs 18 residues. DNA for the CDR3: TGTGCCAGCTCACCATCCAATCAGGGTGGGCTAGCCAAAAACATTCAGTACTTC. Encoded protein: CASSPSNQGGLAKNIQYF.

The V gene is TRBV28, the J gene TRBJ2-5; 7 bases match TRBD2. The CDR3 sequence is 16 residues long. J was trimmed by 4 bases and V by 5 bases; bases with no gene match: 13. Per the germline V gene, CDR1 is MDHEN and CDR2 is SYDVKM. The CDR3 region has the DNA TGTGCCAGCAGTCTCTGGGGTCGCGGGAGTGGAGAGACCCAGTACTTC. Its protein product is CASSLWGRGSGETQYF.

The J gene is TRBJ2-6, the V gene TRBV7-9; D may be TRBD1 (5 bases). With 0 bases removed from V and 1 base from J, the gap between germline ends came to 7 bases. CDR1 SEHNR and CDR2 FQNEAQ come from the germline V gene (reference sequence). The CDR3 sequence is 16 residues long. The DNA of the CDR3 is TGTGCCAGCAGCTTAGCAGGGGTTTCTGGGGCCAACGTCCTGACTTTC. The encoded protein is CASSLAGVSGANVLTF.

This clone occurred a few times. V gene TRBV29-1 combines with J gene TRBJ2-7; D perhaps matches TRBD2 (6 bases). The CDR3 sequence is 11 residues long. Per germline, CDR1 SQVTM and CDR2 ANQGSEA. V was trimmed by 6 bases and J by 1 base, leaving 7 bases between them. This chain's CDR3 is CSVGTSYEQYF. The CDR3, as DNA: TGCAGCGTGGGGACTTCCTACGAGCAGTACTTC.

The genes are TRBV6-1 and TRBJ2-5; possibly TRBD2 for D (5 bases). The germline V gene encodes CDR1 MNHNS and CDR2 SASEGT. The CDR3 spans 12 residues. Trimming removed 8 bases at V and 5 bases at J, with 12 bases between. The CDR3 region has the DNA TGTGCCAGCGTTTGGGAGAGGGAGACCCAGTACTTC. This translates into CASVWERETQYF.

This chain connects TRBV5-1 to TRBJ2-7, with D maybe TRBD1 (5 bases). V was pared by 4 bases and J by 0 bases, with 17 bases between. CDR1 and CDR2 from the germline V gene are SGHRS and YFSETQ. The CDR3 runs 16 residues. In DNA form, the CDR3 reads TGCGCCAGCAGCCCTCAGGGCGCGTCCCTCTCCTACGAGCAGTACTTC. Translated: CASSPQGASLSYEQYF.

The chain combines TRBV21-1 with TRBJ2-5; the D segment call TRBD1 is taken from the table without a DNA check. TRBV21-1 is a recognized pseudogene. The CDR3 sequence is 15 residues long. This chain's CDR3 is CASSKFDRGWETQYF. CDR3 sequence (DNA): TGTGCCAGCAGCAAATTCGACAGGGGTTGGGAGACCCAGTACTTC.

The CDR3 region is CASSPSREETQYF. CDR3 bases: TGTGCCAGCAGCCCGTCCAGGGAAGAGACCCAGTACTTC. The chain links TRBV5-4 to TRBJ2-5; D perhaps matches TRBD1 (5 bases). CDR3 length equals 13 residues. The V end lost 4 bases, the J end lost 3 bases, and 10 bases lay between the germline ends. Germline values: CDR1 SGHNT, CDR2 YYREEE (reference sequence).

V is TRBV15 and J is TRBJ1-1, with D perhaps matching TRBD1 (5 bases). CDR1 is LNHNV and CDR2 is YYDKDF in the germline V gene (reference sequence). With 0 bases removed from V and 10 bases from J, the gap between germline ends came to 12 bases. This CDR3 comprises 13 residues. CDR3 sequence: CATSREAGRVAFF. CDR3 nucleotides: TGTGCCACCAGCAGAGAGGCAGGGCGAGTAGCTTTCTTT. Full variable domain (rest looked up from reference TRBV15 and TRBJ1-1): DAMVIQNPRYQVTQFGKPVTLSCSQTLNHNVMYWYQQKSSQAPKLLFHYYDKDFNNEADTPDNFQSRRPNTSFCFLDIRSPGLGDTAMYLCATSREAGRVAFFGQGTRLTVV.

For the CDR3, the DNA is TGTGCCTGGAGTGTTGCGGGGGGAAGCGAGCAGTACTTC. Protein sequence: CAWSVAGGSEQYF. J is TRBJ2-7 and V is TRBV30; TRBD2 agrees at 8 bases. CDR1 and CDR2 from the germline V gene are GTSNPN and SVGIG (reference sequence). The CDR3 extends over 13 amino acids. V trimming: 0 bases; J trimming: 6 bases; junction bases outside the gene matches: 4.

This chain uses TRBV19 with TRBJ2-2; 10 bases match TRBD1. V was pared by 9 bases and J by 4 bases, with 5 bases of the junction left unmatched. The CDR3 consists of 14 residues. Germline CDR1 LNHDA, CDR2 SQIVND (reference sequence). This CDR3 reads CASSGTGATGELFF. In DNA form, the CDR3 reads TGTGCCAGCTCCGGGACAGGGGCCACCGGGGAGCTGTTTTTT.

A remark on this clone: Other DNA sequences in this specimen translate into the identical CDR3. The chain combines TRBV28 with TRBJ1-3, with D uncertain. V lost 3 bases and J 4 bases, leaving 4 bases between the germline ends. The CDR3 spans 12 residues. Germline V gene data show CDR1 as MDHEN and CDR2 as SYDVKM. The CDR3 here is CASSFSGNTIYF. The CDR3 coding sequence is TGTGCCAGCAGTTTTTCGGGAAACACCATATATTTT. Full variable domain (rest looked up from reference TRBV28 and TRBJ1-3): DVKVTQSSRYLVKRTGEKVFLECVQDMDHENMFWYRQDPGLGLRLIYFSYDVKMKEKGDIPEGYSVSREKKERFSLILESASTNQTSMYLCASSFSGNTIYFGEGSWLTVV.

About this clone itself: Other nucleotide sequences from this sample produce the same CDR3. The J gene is TRBJ1-5, the V gene TRBV9, with no clear D. This CDR3 is 13 amino acids long. The germline V gene has CDR1 SGDLS and CDR2 YYNGEE. V shed 0 bases and J shed 5 bases, with 6 bases lying between them. In nucleotides, the CDR3 is TGTGCCAGCAGCGTAGATTCAGATCAGCCCCAGCATTTT. This translates into CASSVDSDQPQHF.

This chain joins TRBV18 and TRBJ2-7; D perhaps matches TRBD1 (6 bases). The CDR3 contains 16 residues. Germline CDR1 is KGHSH and CDR2 is LQKENI. Trimming took 0 bases from V and 7 from J, leaving 19 bases between them. CDR3 loop: CASSPPGQGNFGEQYF. CDR3 bases: TGTGCCAGCTCACCACCGGGCCAGGGGAATTTTGGGGAGCAGTACTTC.

V is TRBV7-3 and J is TRBJ2-1; D ambiguous. Germline CDR1 is SGHTA and CDR2 is FQGTGA. The CDR3 has 16 amino acids. V lost 2 bases and J 2 bases, leaving 13 bases between the germline ends. CDR3 sequence (DNA): TGTGCCAGCAGCTTAGCTGATACCCGAGCCTACAATGAGCAGTTCTTC. This gives the protein CASSLADTRAYNEQFF.

This clone has only a few counts. The chain combines TRBV6-1 with TRBJ1-2; no firm D call. Germline V CDR1 and CDR2: MNHNS, SASEGT. V lost 5 bases and J lost 7, with 8 bases in between. The length of the CDR3 is 11 residues. CDR3 sequence (DNA): TGTGCCAGCAGTACTGTGGTTGGCTACACCTTC. Protein sequence: CASSTVVGYTF.

The chain uses TRBV5-1 and TRBJ2-1, with TRBD2 identical over 8 bases. The CDR3 extends over 14 amino acids. Trimming removed 3 bases from V and 10 bases from J; junction bases left unmatched: 9. CDR1 is SGHRS and CDR2 is YFSETQ in the germline V gene. CDR3 protein: CASSWNLAGTEQFF. As DNA, the CDR3 is TGCGCCAGCAGCTGGAACCTAGCGGGCACCGAGCAGTTCTTC.

With respect to this clone: Within the sample, other DNA sequences also encode this same CDR3. The rearrangement joins TRBV6-5 to TRBJ1-5; 8 nucleotides agree with TRBD1. The CDR3 covers 15 residues. With V trimmed by 0 bases and J by 7 bases, 5 bases remained unmatched. Germline V gene lookup returns CDR1 MNHEY and CDR2 SVGAGI. This chain's CDR3 is CASSYSGTGGQPQHF. In DNA, the CDR3 is TGTGCCAGCAGTTACTCCGGGACAGGAGGGCAGCCCCAGCATTTT.

Only one count was recorded for this clone. This chain connects TRBV7-3 to TRBJ2-7; D is possibly TRBD2 (6 bases). Germline CDR1 is SGHTA and CDR2 is FQGTGA. The germline V and J ends were trimmed by 5 bases and 3 bases, with 14 bases remaining between them. The CDR3 is 14 residues long. CDR3 loop: CASSPAAGSYEQYF. The CDR3 DNA is TGTGCCAGCAGCCCAGCTGCGGGGAGCTACGAGCAGTACTTC.